The T cell receptor beta chain described here comes from a study of blood T cell repertoires in COVID-19. Data came from immunoSEQ multiplex PCR; TCRdb stores just in-frame clones and leaves some out. In the table there are under 400,000 clones, almost 90% of which are singletons. V dropped 3 bases and J dropped 7; count of bases not matched to a gene: 8. The CDR3 covers 18 residues. Looked up from germline, CDR1 is MNHNS and CDR2 is SASEGT. The J gene is TRBJ2-2, the V gene TRBV6-1; 16 nucleotides match TRBD2. The TCR originated in a woman aged 25 to 45 who had been exposed to COVID-19. The sample was PBMCs or T cells enriched from blood (not recorded which). This chain's CDR3 is CASSEGLAGGGLGGELFF. CDR3 in DNA: TGTGCCAGCAGTGAGGGACTAGCGGGAGGGGGACTTGGCGGGGAGCTGTTTTTT.